One sample yielded the 9 T cell receptor beta chains listed below, sequenced in a study of cytomegalovirus exposure and HLA in healthy donors. The study ran its PCR with 60 Vbeta and 13 Jbeta primers. Method: immunoSEQ multiplex PCR; TCRdb's copy keeps in-frame clones and lacks some. Among 150,000 to 200,000 clones listed, 80% were seen once. The specimen sequenced was PBMCs. These receptor sequences come from a young man in good health and CMV-seropositive.

This clone was recorded only once. This chain joins TRBV5-1 and TRBJ1-1; D gene ambiguous. The CDR3 covers 14 residues. Germline V gene sequence: CDR1 SGHRS, CDR2 YFSETQ. The V end was cut by 1 base, the J end by 1 base, with 8 bases between. CDR3 nucleotide sequence: TGCGCCAGCAGCTTGTCATCGGGGAACACTGAAGCTTTCTTT. It yields the protein CASSLSSGNTEAFF.

The chain recombines TRBV7-9 with TRBJ2-1; D perhaps matches TRBD2 (6 bases). V shed 3 bases and J shed 10 bases, with 16 bases lying between them. CDR3 length equals 14 residues. CDR1 and CDR2 (germline): SEHNR, FQNEAQ (reference sequence). CDR3 residues: CASSFNPGVGEQFF. The DNA for the CDR3 is TGTGCCAGCAGCTTTAATCCGGGGGTTGGAGAGCAGTTCTTC.

The rearrangement links TRBV7-8 to TRBJ1-1; the D gene is possibly TRBD1 (6 bases). Trimming stripped 1 base from V and 1 base from J, with 13 bases between. The CDR3 extends over 16 amino acids. In germline, CDR1 is SGHVS, CDR2 FQNEAQ. Here the CDR3 reads CASSLERGAWNTEAFF. CDR3 bases: TGTGCCAGCAGCTTAGAGCGGGGGGCCTGGAACACTGAAGCTTTCTTT.

J is TRBJ2-7 and V is TRBV7-2, with TRBD1 matching 7 bases. This CDR3 is 17 amino acids long. J lost 0 bases, V lost 4 bases, and 12 bases had no gene match. CDR1 is SGHTA, CDR2 FQGNSA, per germline. Here the CDR3 reads CASSWPRTGLYSYEQYF. Written as DNA, the CDR3 is TGTGCCAGCAGCTGGCCCAGGACAGGACTCTACTCCTACGAGCAGTACTTC.

This clone was counted once. The J gene is TRBJ2-1, the V gene TRBV7-2, with D possibly being TRBD2 (5 bases). The V gene lost 2 bases and the J gene lost 8 bases, with 10 bases spanning the gap. Germline assignment: CDR1 SGHTA and CDR2 FQGNSA. The CDR3 covers 13 residues. CDR3 protein: CASSLTSVYEQFF. The CDR3 region has the DNA TGTGCCAGCAGCTTAACTAGTGTATATGAGCAGTTCTTC.

The chain has TRBV30 and TRBJ1-4, with D maybe TRBD1 (5 bases). Between the trimmed V and J ends, which lost 8 bases and 4 bases, there was a span of 14 bases. The CDR3 contains 13 residues. Germline lookup yields CDR1 GTSNPN and CDR2 SVGIG (reference sequence). DNA for the CDR3: TGTGCCGTGGGGGGTGAGGGTAATGAAAAACTGTTTTTT. It encodes CAVGGEGNEKLFF. The whole variable domain, filled in from reference TRBV30 and TRBJ1-4, reads SQTIHQWPATLVQPVGSPLSLECTVEGTSNPNLYWYRQAAGRGLQLLFYSVGIGQISSEVPQNLSASRPQDRQFILSSKKLLLSDSGFYLCAVGGEGNEKLFFGSGTQLSVL.

This clone was counted between two and nine times. In the same sample, other DNA sequences code for this CDR3. The genes are TRBV15 and TRBJ1-2; D unclear. The CDR3 is made up of 14 amino acids. Germline CDR1 reads LNHNV; CDR2 reads YYDKDF (reference sequence). V was trimmed by 0 bases and J by 3 bases, leaving 8 bases between them. As DNA, the CDR3 is TGTGCCACCAGCAGAGATCTCGGAGACTATGGCTACACCTTC. Protein: CATSRDLGDYGYTF.

In its sample, this clone was seen a few times. The CDR3 nucleotides read TGTGCCAGCTCGCCAGGTGGACAGGAAGGGCCCCAGCATTTT. This gives the protein CASSPGGQEGPQHF. The chain is built from TRBV18 and TRBJ1-5; 7 bases match TRBD1. V shed 6 bases and J 9 bases; nucleotides not matched to a gene: 11. Germline loops: CDR1 KGHSH, CDR2 LQKENI. The CDR3 contains 14 residues.

This chain joins TRBV11-2 and TRBJ2-2, with 7 positions matching TRBD2. CDR1 and CDR2 (germline): SGHAT, FQNNGV. V lost 4 bases to trimming and J lost 4 bases; unmatched junction nucleotides: 15. The CDR3 length is 18 residues. CDR3 sequence: CASSYWRASAGTTGELFF. The CDR3, as DNA: TGTGCCAGCAGCTATTGGCGCGCGTCAGCGGGAACCACCGGGGAGCTGTTTTTT.